The sequence of this T cell receptor beta chain was determined in a study of blood T cell repertoires in COVID-19. Across the study: Samples came from the United States, Italy and Spain, spanning acute and convalescent COVID-19.

Assay: immunoSEQ multiplex PCR; the TCRdb copy retains only in-frame clones and omits some. This sample has some 240,000 clones, with about 79% found just once. Trimming shortened V by 4 bases and J by 1 base, and 8 bases separated the two germline ends. The CDR3 runs to 15 residues. CDR1 LGHDT and CDR2 YNNKEL come from the germline V gene (reference sequence). The rearrangement joins TRBV3-1 (or the pseudogene TRBV3-2) to TRBJ2-6; D is unresolved. The TCR was taken from a woman older than 75 with acute or convalescent COVID-19. The sample was peripheral blood. The DNA of the CDR3 is TGTGCCAGCAGCCCTGGAGTATCTGGGGCCAACGTCCTGACTTTC. Translating gives CASSPGVSGANVLTF.